This T cell receptor beta chain is from a study of tumor-infiltrating lymphocytes in primary liver carcinoma. The wider study: Maximum tumor diameters ranged from roughly 4.2 to 10 cm, stage T1-T3 N0M0.

A constant-region primer served to make TCR beta cDNA from 500 to 550 ng total RNA. For TCR beta, libraries were produced by three nested multiplex PCR rounds using slightly modified ARM-PCR. A C-beta reverse primer and TRBV1-TRBV30 forward primers served in each of the first two PCR rounds, at ten to eleven cycles apiece. In TCRdb, the multiplex PCR reads were re-called with MiXCR into one record per CDR3 protein. The sample has tens of thousands of distinct CDR3 sequences, approximately 82% seen once. Between about 19 and 34 mg of unsorted bulk tissue served as the source from which RNA and DNA were co-extracted. V lost 7 bases to trimming and J lost 2 bases, with 19 bases between them. This CDR3 has 17 residues. Looked up from germline, CDR1 is SGHDT and CDR2 is YYEEEE. Only one count was recorded for this clonotype.

The sample was tumor-adjacent normal liver tissue. The chain joins TRBV5-6 to TRBJ2-6; no reliable D call. The TCR comes from a woman aged 25-40 years with primary liver carcinoma and hepatitis B virus infection. The CDR3 sequence: CASGQDGSFPGANVLTF. In DNA, the CDR3 is TGTGCCAGCGGCCAGGATGGCAGCTTCCCTGGGGCCAACGTCCTGACTTTC.